One and the same sample provided the 24 T cell receptor beta chains below, sequenced in a study of blood T cells in healthy people across ages. The second PCR ran roughly 7 to 12 cycles with a sample-barcoded 5' primer and J-beta primers. Each CDR3 protein is one row after TCRdb ran MiXCR on the 5' RACE reads. This table has about 1.4 million distinct CDR3 sequences, roughly 64% appearing once. Sequencing was carried out using blood. The receptors shown here come from a man aged 18 to 35 in good health.

This clonotype was seen only a few times. The chain joins TRBV4-1 to TRBJ2-7; D gene unclear. The V end was cut by 0 bases, the J end by 5 bases, with 20 bases between. Germline V CDR1 and CDR2: MGHRA, YSYEKL. The CDR3 spans 17 residues. The CDR3 reads CASSQDPGPALSNEQYF. CDR3 coding DNA: TGCGCCAGCAGCCAAGATCCCGGGCCGGCCTTGAGCAACGAGCAGTACTTC.

This clonotype came up a few times. The chain recombines TRBV4-1 with TRBJ2-3, with 9 bases matching TRBD2. Germline-derived CDR1 and CDR2 are MGHRA and YSYEKL. J lost 3 bases, V lost 3 bases, and 10 bases had no gene match. The CDR3 runs 17 residues. The CDR3 spells CASSQYRAGGPTDTQYF. DNA of the CDR3: TGCGCCAGCAGCCAGTATCGGGCGGGGGGGCCAACAGATACGCAGTATTTT.

The chain recombines TRBV28 with TRBJ2-7, with 7 bases identical to TRBD1. This CDR3 is 14 amino acids long. J gave up 7 bases and V 6 bases, and 12 bases lay outside the gene matches. Germline CDR1 and CDR2: MDHEN and SYDVKM. CDR3 sequence (DNA): TGTGCCAGCAGCCAGGACAGGCCCTTGGGGGAGCAGTACTTC. Its translation is CASSQDRPLGEQYF.

The rearrangement uses TRBV5-1 and TRBJ1-1; the D gene is possibly TRBD1 (5 bases). This CDR3 contains 15 residues. The germline V gene encodes CDR1 SGHRS and CDR2 YFSETQ. Deletions cut 4 bases from V and 2 bases from J, with 15 bases between. The CDR3 reads CASSQIGTGNTEAFF. Written as DNA, the CDR3 is TGCGCCAGCAGCCAGATCGGGACCGGAAACACTGAAGCTTTCTTT.

This CDR3 reads CASSPNRTKEKLFF. For the CDR3, the DNA is TGTGCCAGCTCACCAAACAGGACCAAGGAAAAACTGTTTTTT. This chain uses TRBV18 with TRBJ1-4, with D possibly matching TRBD1 (5 bases). The CDR3 contains 14 residues. CDR1 and CDR2 from the germline V gene are KGHSH and LQKENI. V lost 2 bases, J lost 8 bases, and 12 bases lay in between.

J is TRBJ2-3 and V is TRBV11-2; 11 bases are a match to TRBD2. The CDR3 runs 17 residues. V lost 4 bases and J lost 4; bases outside the gene matches: 10. Looked up from germline, CDR1 is SGHAT and CDR2 is FQNNGV. CDR3 sequence reads: CASSSLLAGGPPDTQYF. CDR3 DNA: TGTGCCAGCAGCTCTCTTCTAGCGGGGGGCCCCCCAGATACGCAGTATTTT.

The chain couples TRBV18 to TRBJ1-2; 10 nucleotides line up with TRBD1. The CDR3 runs to 15 residues. V lost 3 bases, J lost 7 bases, and 8 bases stayed unmatched. The V gene's germline CDR1 is KGHSH and CDR2 LQKENI. The CDR3 spells CASSPDPGQGSGYTF. In DNA, the CDR3 is TGTGCCAGCTCACCTGATCCGGGACAGGGGTCTGGCTACACCTTC.

The sample holds many counts of this clonotype. The V gene is TRBV25-1, the J gene TRBJ2-6; 7 bases match TRBD1. Germline V gene data show CDR1 as MGHDK and CDR2 as SYGVNS. The V gene end was trimmed by 2 bases and the J gene end by 1 base; junction bases not matched to a gene: 2. CDR3 size: 16 residues. The CDR3 DNA reads as TGTGCCAGCAGTGAAAACAGGGGATCTGGGGCCAACGTCCTGACTTTC. Its protein product is CASSENRGSGANVLTF.

Turning to this clonotype: One junction end disagrees with the germline gene, perhaps due to a read error. The V gene is TRBV7-6, the J gene TRBJ1-4, with D hard to call. Germline V CDR1 and CDR2: SGHVS, FNYEAQ. The CDR3 is made up of 16 amino acids. As DNA, the CDR3 is TGTGCCAACAGCTTTGTAACAGCTGCAACTAATGAAAAACTGTTTTTT. Translating it yields CANSFVTAATNEKLFF.

The J gene is TRBJ2-1, the V gene TRBV12-3 or TRBV12-4; D unclear. The DNA matches TRBJ2-7 better at its end, which makes the J call doubtful. The CDR3 contains 12 residues. The CDR3 spells CASTLGYNEQYF. In DNA, the CDR3 is TGTGCCAGCACCCTAGGGTACAATGAGCAGTACTTC.

V and J are TRBV6-4 and TRBJ2-1; 7 nucleotides match TRBD2. The CDR3 covers 14 residues. Trimming at V came to 1 base and at J to 6 bases, leaving 3 bases not matched to a gene. Germline-derived CDR1 and CDR2 are MRHNA and SNTAGT. CDR3 sequence reads: CASSDWTRGNEQFF. In DNA form, the CDR3 reads TGTGCCAGCAGTGACTGGACTAGGGGCAATGAGCAGTTCTTC.

The chain has TRBV10-2 and TRBJ2-1; D perhaps matches TRBD1 (5 bases). V was pared by 3 bases and J by 6 bases, with 12 bases between. The CDR3 contains 14 residues. The germline gives CDR1 WSHSY, CDR2 SAAADI. The CDR3 nucleotides are TGCGCCAGCAGTGAACCGGACACGGGCAATGAGCAGTTCTTC. This translates into CASSEPDTGNEQFF.

The chain is built from TRBV29-1 and TRBJ2-3, with D possibly TRBD2 on 6 matching bases. This CDR3 is 15 amino acids long. CDR1 and CDR2 (germline): SQVTM, ANQGSEA. V was trimmed by 3 bases and J by 0 bases, leaving 13 bases between them. This chain's CDR3 is CSVEGGGESTDTQYF. CDR3 nucleotides: TGCAGCGTTGAGGGCGGCGGGGAAAGCACAGATACGCAGTATTTT.

The sample holds a few counts of this clonotype. The gene calls are TRBV5-1 and TRBJ1-1, with D perhaps matching TRBD1 (5 bases). This CDR3 is built from 13 residues. The germline V and J ends were trimmed by 2 bases and 3 bases, with 8 bases remaining between them. CDR1 is SGHRS, CDR2 YFSETQ, per germline. The CDR3 sequence: CASSFQGHTEAFF. CDR3 sequence (DNA): TGCGCCAGCAGCTTTCAGGGTCACACTGAAGCTTTCTTT.

This clonotype has more than one count but fewer than ten. V and J are TRBV13 and TRBJ2-5, with a tentative D call TRBD2 (6 bases). The germline V gene has CDR1 PRHDT and CDR2 FYEKMQ (reference sequence). The CDR3 has 14 residues. The germline V and J ends were trimmed by 0 bases and 11 bases, with 16 bases remaining between them. The CDR3 protein is CASSLGLGGGEQYF. CDR3 in DNA: TGTGCCAGCAGCTTAGGCCTGGGGGGAGGAGAGCAGTACTTC.

This chain joins TRBV20-1 and TRBJ2-1, with 8 bases lining up with TRBD1. Germline trimming cut 1 base from V and 5 bases from J; bases unmatched to any gene: 7. This CDR3 has 15 amino acids. Germline values: CDR1 DFQATT, CDR2 SNEGSKA (reference sequence). CDR3 protein: CSARAPDRANNEQFF. The CDR3 region has the DNA TGCAGTGCTAGAGCCCCGGACAGGGCCAACAATGAGCAGTTCTTC.

The sample holds a few counts of this clonotype. The chain has TRBV29-1 and TRBJ2-7; the match to TRBD2 covers 9 bases. The CDR3 is made up of 14 amino acids. Germline V lookup: CDR1 SQVTM, CDR2 ANQGSEA. V lost 2 bases, J lost 4 bases, and 6 bases stayed unmatched. Written as DNA, the CDR3 is TGCAGCGTTGAATTGGTAGCGGGAGTGTACGAGCAGTACTTC. It is translated as CSVELVAGVYEQYF.

The V and J genes are TRBV14 and TRBJ2-5; D possibly corresponds to TRBD1 (5 bases). This CDR3 comprises 14 residues. CDR1 is SGHDN and CDR2 is FVKESK in the germline V gene. V lost 4 bases, J lost 0 bases, and 9 bases lay in between. CDR3 sequence (DNA): TGTGCCAGCAGCCGAAAAGGGGACCAAGAGACCCAGTACTTC. Its protein product is CASSRKGDQETQYF.

About this clonotype itself: At one end, the junction sequence differs from germline, possibly due to a read error. This chain links TRBV3-1 with TRBJ2-3; 9 bases align to TRBD2. This CDR3 is built from 14 residues. Germline V gives CDR1 LGHDT, CDR2 YNNKEL (reference sequence). The CDR3 reads CASSHAGGSDTQYF. The CDR3 DNA sequence: TGTGCCAGTAGCCATGCGGGGGGGTCGGATACGCAGTATTTT.

The chain couples TRBV12-5 to TRBJ2-1; D might be TRBD2 (6 bases). The CDR3 length is 14 residues. Germline CDR1 LGHNT, CDR2 FRNRAP. V shed 5 bases and J shed 6 bases, with 14 bases lying between them. CDR3 loop: CASGIPGLSNEQFF. The DNA for the CDR3 is TGTGCTAGTGGTATCCCGGGACTCTCCAATGAGCAGTTCTTC. Full variable domain (missing parts from reference TRBV12-5 and TRBJ2-1): DARVTQTPRHKVTEMGQEVTMRCQPILGHNTVFWYRQTMMQGLELLAYFRNRAPLDDSGMPKDRFSAEMPDATLATLKIQPSEPRDSAVYFCASGIPGLSNEQFFGPGTRLTVL.

V and J are TRBV6-5 and TRBJ1-2; D is unclear. The V and J ends lost 6 bases and 8 bases respectively, with 16 bases between them. This CDR3 spans 13 amino acids. CDR1 is MNHEY, CDR2 SVGAGI, per germline. CDR3 sequence: CASRGTPLSGYTF. The DNA for the CDR3 is TGTGCCAGCAGGGGTACCCCTCTTTCCGGCTACACCTTC.

The chain carries TRBV7-6 and TRBJ2-1; 11 positions match TRBD1. In germline, CDR1 is SGHVS, CDR2 FNYEAQ. This CDR3 spans 17 amino acids. With 3 bases clipped from V and 3 bases from J, the junction kept 7 bases outside the gene matches. Written as DNA, the CDR3 is TGTGCCAGCAGCTTGAGGGGGGGGACAGGGGGCTACAATGAGCAGTTCTTC. It translates to CASSLRGGTGGYNEQFF. The full variable domain, with the rest looked up from reference TRBV7-6 and TRBJ2-1, is GAGVSQSPRYKVTKRGQDVALRCDPISGHVSLYWYRQALGQGPEFLTYFNYEAQQDKSGLPNDRFSAERPEGSISTLTIQRTEQRDSAMYRCASSLRGGTGGYNEQFFGPGTRLTVL.

The rearrangement joins TRBV7-2 to TRBJ2-1; D is uncertain. CDR3 length equals 15 residues. Trimming left V 2 bases short and J 0 bases short, with 8 bases between. Germline V lookup: CDR1 SGHTA, CDR2 FQGNSA. DNA for the CDR3: TGTGCCAGCAGCTTATTCCCGAGCTCCTACAATGAGCAGTTCTTC. As protein: CASSLFPSSYNEQFF.

Concerning this clonotype itself: One end of the junction does not line up with germline, which may come from a read error. The chain couples TRBV6-1 to TRBJ1-1, with unresolved D. Per the germline V gene, CDR1 is MNHNS and CDR2 is SASEGT. CDR3 size: 13 residues. The CDR3 here is CASMRQLNTEAFF. CDR3 DNA sequence: TGTGCCAGCATGAGGCAGTTGAACACCGAAGCTTTCTTT.